What follows are 29 T cell receptor beta chains derived from one specimen sequenced in a study of blood T cell repertoires in COVID-19. The data were produced by immunoSEQ multiplex PCR, yet TCRdb's version contains in-frame clones alone and is incomplete. The sample consists of a few hundred thousand clones, 80% to 85% of them appearing once. The sample consisted of peripheral blood. The receptors stem from a person aged 70 to 80 with COVID-19, enrolled during active disease.

The chain is built from TRBV27 and TRBJ1-6, with 10 bases lining up with TRBD1. The CDR3 extends over 16 amino acids. The V segment lost 5 bases and the J segment 10 bases; nucleotides outside the gene matches: 11. Germline CDR1 and CDR2: MNHEY and SMNVEV (reference sequence). Here the CDR3 reads CASSPGRQGARSPLHF. The CDR3 DNA reads as TGTGCCAGCAGTCCGGGACGACAGGGGGCCCGCTCACCCCTCCACTTT.

The genes are TRBV11-1 and TRBJ2-3, with D perhaps matching TRBD2 (6 bases). The CDR3 loop spans 15 amino acids. Trimming took off 1 base at V and 2 bases at J, with 10 bases between the two ends. Germline V gene sequence: CDR1 SGHAT, CDR2 FQDESV (reference sequence). CDR3: CASSLEGGTTDTQYF. DNA of the CDR3: TGTGCCAGCAGCTTAGAAGGCGGGACCACAGATACGCAGTATTTT.

The chain recombines TRBV7-3 with TRBJ1-1; D ambiguous. V was trimmed by 2 bases and J by 2 bases, leaving 12 bases between them. The CDR3 spans 15 residues. Germline V CDR1 and CDR2: SGHTA, FQGTGA. Here the CDR3 DNA reads TGTGCCAGCAGCTTATACCCGGTTAGCAACACTGAAGCTTTCTTT. It encodes CASSLYPVSNTEAFF.

The chain joins TRBV1 to TRBJ2-1; the table calls TRBD2, which could not be checked here. TRBV1 is termed a pseudogene. The CDR3 has 17 residues. The CDR3 nucleotides read TGCACCAGCAGCCAAGTCGCCCCAACTAGCGGGATGAATGAGCAGTTCTTC. This encodes CTSSQVAPTSGMNEQFF.

The V gene is TRBV11-2, the J gene TRBJ1-2, with 12 positions matching TRBD1. The CDR3 sequence is 18 residues long. Germline trimming cut 5 bases from V and 8 bases from J; bases unmatched to any gene: 18. From germline, CDR1 is SGHAT and CDR2 FQNNGV. The CDR3 DNA sequence: TGTGCCAGCAGCGTCGTGACCTTGCCCGGGACAGGGGGCGGAGGCTACACCTTC. It translates to CASSVVTLPGTGGGGYTF.

The chain joins TRBV5-1 to TRBJ1-1; 11 nucleotides align to TRBD1. CDR3 length equals 17 residues. Per the germline V gene, CDR1 is SGHRS and CDR2 is YFSETQ. The J segment lost 0 bases and the V segment lost 0 bases, leaving 4 bases of the junction unmatched. CDR3 region: CASSLVMGQGVNTEAFF. CDR3 DNA sequence: TGCGCCAGCAGCTTGGTAATGGGACAGGGGGTGAACACTGAAGCTTTCTTT. Filled out from reference TRBV5-1 and TRBJ1-1, the complete variable domain reads KAGVTQTPRYLIKTRGQQVTLSCSPISGHRSVSWYQQTPGQGLQFLFEYFSETQRNKGNFPGRFSGRQFSNSRSEMNVSTLELGDSALYLCASSLVMGQGVNTEAFFGQGTRLTVV.

The genes are TRBV12-2 and TRBJ1-4; the table gives TRBD1 as D, unverified against the DNA. TRBV12-2 is an annotated pseudogene. This CDR3 region has 20 residues. CDR3 nucleotide sequence: TGTGCAAGTCGCTTAGCCATGGCAGGGGGCTTCCCATTCACTAATGAAAAACTGTTTTTT. Amino acids: CASRLAMAGGFPFTNEKLFF.

The table lists this clone with a few counts. The chain links TRBV19 to TRBJ2-7; maybe TRBD2 (6 bases). Germline CDR1 and CDR2: LNHDA and SQIVND (reference sequence). CDR3 length: 12 residues. V lost 5 bases and J 4 bases, leaving 9 bases between the germline ends. In nucleotides, the CDR3 is TGTGCCAGTAGTCGCGGGAAATACGAGCAGTACTTC. Its protein product is CASSRGKYEQYF.

The rearrangement uses TRBV5-4 and TRBJ2-6; D possibly corresponds to TRBD1 (6 bases). Germline CDR1 and CDR2: SGHNT and YYREEE (reference sequence). The CDR3 covers 17 residues. V was clipped by 7 bases and J by 0 bases, with 17 bases between them. The CDR3 protein is CASLRTDLRSGANVLTF. The DNA for the CDR3 is TGTGCCAGCCTCCGGACAGACCTCCGCTCTGGGGCCAACGTCCTGACTTTC. Full variable domain (remainder filled in from reference TRBV5-4 and TRBJ2-6): ETGVTQSPTHLIKTRGQQVTLRCSSQSGHNTVSWYQQALGQGPQFIFQYYREEENGRGNFPPRFSGLQFPNYSSELNVNALELDDSALYLCASLRTDLRSGANVLTFGAGSRLTVL.

The chain is built from TRBV27 and TRBJ2-7; 9 bases are shared with TRBD1. This CDR3 is built from 13 residues. The trim removed 5 bases at V and 4 bases at J, leaving 3 bases unmatched. From germline, CDR1 is MNHEY and CDR2 SMNVEV (reference sequence). CDR3: CASSPGTGYEQYF. The CDR3 DNA is TGTGCCAGCAGTCCGGGGACAGGGTACGAGCAGTACTTC.

V gene TRBV5-6 combines with J gene TRBJ1-5; 9 nucleotides line up with TRBD1. CDR3 length: 16 amino acids. After removal of 2 bases from V and 2 bases from J, the junction contained 5 bases not matched to a gene. Germline V lookup: CDR1 SGHDT, CDR2 YYEEEE. The CDR3 loop is CASSLMDRGGNQPQHF. For the CDR3, the DNA is TGTGCCAGCAGCTTAATGGACAGGGGCGGCAATCAGCCCCAGCATTTT.

The chain combines TRBV5-3 with TRBJ2-3; 12 bases are shared with TRBD2. TRBV5-3 is filed as an ORF, its function uncertain. The CDR3 totals 19 residues. V lost 4 bases and J lost 2; bases outside the gene matches: 14. The CDR3 loop is CARSPSGGARGKNTDTQYF. Written as DNA, the CDR3 is TGTGCCAGAAGCCCTAGCGGGGGGGCCAGGGGGAAAAACACAGATACGCAGTATTTT.

This clone came up once. Without the conserved terminal phenylalanine or tryptophan, this CDR3 likely stems from a read error. Because the CDR3's place on the DNA is in doubt, the DNA is left out and the CDR3 is given as listed by TCRdb. This chain connects TRBV6-6 to TRBJ1-2. Germline loops: CDR1 MNHNY, CDR2 SVGAGI (reference sequence). The CDR3 is 8 residues long, ends included. The chain's CDR3 is CASEGGQI.

This clone showed up just once. The chain combines TRBV6-1 with TRBJ1-4; TRBD1 is a possible D gene (5 bases). Germline V CDR1 and CDR2: MNHNS, SASEGT. V gave up 4 bases and J gave up 8 bases, with 20 bases separating them. The CDR3 has 16 amino acids. CDR3 nucleotide sequence: TGTGCCAGCAGTGGCAGGGATCTCGAGCTTGGGGAAAAACTGTTTTTT. Residues: CASSGRDLELGEKLFF.

The CDR3 coding sequence is TGTGCCAGCAGTGGACAGGGGATAGGTAATTCACCCCTCCACTTT. This encodes CASSGQGIGNSPLHF. The chain employs TRBV28 and TRBJ1-6; TRBD1 matches at 9 bases. V was clipped by 5 bases and J by 6 bases; unmatched bases: 5. CDR1 and CDR2 (germline): MDHEN, SYDVKM. The CDR3 has 15 residues.

V gene TRBV6-6 combines with J gene TRBJ1-6, with D perhaps TRBD1 (5 bases). Trimming cost V 2 bases and J 4 bases, with 12 bases left between them. The CDR3 runs 16 residues. The germline CDR1 and CDR2 sequences are MNHNY and SVGAGI (reference sequence). The CDR3 coding sequence is TGTGCCAGCAGTTACAATCCGGACACGTATAATTCACCCCTCCACTTT. This sequence encodes CASSYNPDTYNSPLHF.

The chain couples TRBV5-4 to TRBJ2-3; 13 bases fit TRBD2. The CDR3 length is 19 residues. V lost 0 bases to trimming and J lost 2 bases; unmatched junction nucleotides: 9. Germline CDR1 SGHNT, CDR2 YYREEE (reference sequence). CDR3 bases: TGTGCCAGCAGCTTGGTTCCAGGACTAGCGGGGGCGACCACAGATACGCAGTATTTT. Amino acid sequence: CASSLVPGLAGATTDTQYF.

The rearrangement uses TRBV18 and TRBJ1-1; possibly TRBD1 for D (5 bases). The CDR3 spans 15 residues. The germline V gene has CDR1 KGHSH and CDR2 LQKENI. V lost 4 bases and J lost 1, with 13 bases in between. CDR3 sequence (DNA): TGTGCCAGCTCACTTTCTACAGGCAGGAACACTGAAGCTTTCTTT. Translated, it gives CASSLSTGRNTEAFF. Together with reference TRBV18 and TRBJ1-1, the CDR3 gives the full variable domain: NAGVMQNPRHLVRRRGQEARLRCSPMKGHSHVYWYRQLPEEGLKFMVYLQKENIIDESGMPKERFSAEFPKEGPSILRIQQVVRGDSAAYFCASSLSTGRNTEAFFGQGTRLTVV.

This clone was recorded many times. The V call is TRBV30, the J call TRBJ2-2; 9 bases agree with TRBD1. J gave up 5 bases and V 0 bases, and 4 bases lay outside the gene matches. The CDR3 is 15 amino acids. Germline V lookup: CDR1 GTSNPN, CDR2 SVGIG (reference sequence). In DNA, the CDR3 is TGTGCCTGGAGTGTGCTGGGACAGGGTACCGGGGAGCTGTTTTTT. Its protein product is CAWSVLGQGTGELFF.

The chain is built from TRBV20-1 and TRBJ1-1; D is undetermined. The germline CDR1 and CDR2 sequences are DFQATT and SNEGSKA (reference sequence). The CDR3 has 17 amino acids. The V gene lost 3 bases and the J gene lost 1 base, with 21 bases spanning the gap. CDR3 residues: CSASNWQAPRTNTEAFF. The CDR3 coding sequence is TGCAGTGCTAGTAATTGGCAGGCGCCCAGAACGAACACTGAAGCTTTCTTT.

This clone occurred a few times. The V and J genes are TRBV2 and TRBJ1-4; a possible D gene is TRBD1 (6 bases). The CDR3 sequence is 15 residues long. From germline, CDR1 is SNHLY and CDR2 FYNNEI. The ends were cut back, 5 bases at V and 5 bases at J, with 15 bases in the middle. The CDR3 here is CASSKQTGENEKLFF. CDR3 DNA sequence: TGTGCCAGCAGTAAACAGACAGGAGAGAATGAAAAACTGTTTTTT.

J is TRBJ2-3 and V is TRBV9; D remains ambiguous. V lost 1 base and J 3 bases, leaving 6 bases between the germline ends. The CDR3 consists of 13 residues. Germline V lookup: CDR1 SGDLS, CDR2 YYNGEE. The CDR3 DNA reads TGTGCCAGCAGCGTATTCCAGACAGATACGCAGTATTTT. Protein product: CASSVFQTDTQYF.

This clone showed up just a few times. The CDR3 DNA sequence: TGTGCCAGTAGTGGCGGGGGTAGTGGTAGACGCGATGAGCAGTTCTTC. This encodes CASSGGGSGRRDEQFF. The chain joins TRBV19 to TRBJ2-1, with TRBD2 matching over 7 bases. Germline-derived CDR1 and CDR2 are LNHDA and SQIVND (reference sequence). The CDR3 has 16 residues. V was pared by 5 bases and J by 8 bases, with 15 bases of the junction left unmatched.

The chain employs TRBV3-1 (or the pseudogene TRBV3-2) and TRBJ1-3; TRBD1 matches 9 bases. V shed 1 base, J shed 6 bases, and the junction held 4 bases outside the gene matches. The CDR3 loop spans 15 amino acids. Germline lookup yields CDR1 LGHDT and CDR2 YNNKEL (reference sequence). For the CDR3, the DNA is TGTGCCAGCAGCCAAGCGGGGACAGGGCCAAACACCATATATTTT. Encoded protein: CASSQAGTGPNTIYF.

Concerning this clone: A junction boundary mismatches the germline segment, possibly from a read error. The chain has TRBV14 and TRBJ2-2; D perhaps matches TRBD1 (5 bases). The CDR3 is made up of 15 amino acids. Germline CDR1 and CDR2: SGHDN and FVKESK. The CDR3 region is CASSQGMGPTAELFF. The CDR3 DNA reads as TGTGCCAGCAGCCAAGGGATGGGGCCGACCGCGGAGCTGTTTTTT.

V is TRBV11-3 and J is TRBJ1-2, with TRBD1 as a possible D gene (6 bases). V was cut by 2 bases and J by 6 bases, with 13 bases left in between. The CDR3 length is 14 residues. Germline CDR1 is SGHNT and CDR2 is YENEEA. This chain's CDR3 is CASSLSQGPDGYTF. In nucleotides, the CDR3 is TGTGCCAGCAGCTTATCTCAGGGGCCGGATGGCTACACCTTC.

The chain employs TRBV6-5 and TRBJ1-2, with D maybe TRBD1 (6 bases). With 6 bases removed from V and 7 bases from J, the gap between germline ends came to 18 bases. CDR3 length equals 14 residues. Per germline, CDR1 MNHEY and CDR2 SVGAGI. The CDR3 sequence is CASRKLGGRAGYTF. CDR3 DNA: TGTGCCAGCAGGAAATTAGGGGGTCGCGCTGGCTACACCTTC.

The genes are TRBV12-3 or TRBV12-4 and TRBJ1-1; 7 bases line up with TRBD1. This CDR3 comprises 13 residues. V was pared by 3 bases and J by 4 bases, with 2 bases of the junction left unmatched. CDR3 in DNA: TGTGCCAGCAGTTTTGCAGGGGGCACTGAAGCTTTCTTT. This gives the protein CASSFAGGTEAFF.

This chain uses TRBV19 with TRBJ1-1; 11 bases agree with TRBD1. V shed 4 bases and J 2 bases; nucleotides not matched to a gene: 3. Germline CDR1 is LNHDA and CDR2 is SQIVND (reference sequence). The CDR3 spans 15 residues. The DNA for the CDR3 is TGTGCCAGTAGTAGGGGACAGGGGGGAAACACTGAAGCTTTCTTT. Residues: CASSRGQGGNTEAFF.